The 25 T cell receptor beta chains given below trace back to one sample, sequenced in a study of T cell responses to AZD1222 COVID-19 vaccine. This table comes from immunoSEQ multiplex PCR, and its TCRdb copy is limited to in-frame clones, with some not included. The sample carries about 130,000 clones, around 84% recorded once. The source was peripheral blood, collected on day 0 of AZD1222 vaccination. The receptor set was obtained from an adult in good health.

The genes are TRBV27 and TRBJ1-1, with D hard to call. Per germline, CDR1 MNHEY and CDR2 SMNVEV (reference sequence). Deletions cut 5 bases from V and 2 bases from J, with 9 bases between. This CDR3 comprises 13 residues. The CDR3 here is CASSLQLNTEAFF. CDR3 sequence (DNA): TGTGCCAGCAGTCTACAGCTTAACACTGAAGCTTTCTTT.

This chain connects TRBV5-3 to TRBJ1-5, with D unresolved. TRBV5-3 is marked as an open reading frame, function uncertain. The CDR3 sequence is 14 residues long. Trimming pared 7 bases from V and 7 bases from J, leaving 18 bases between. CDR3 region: CARAQTGGKQPQHF. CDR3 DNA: TGTGCCAGAGCCCAGACGGGAGGGAAACAGCCCCAGCATTTT.

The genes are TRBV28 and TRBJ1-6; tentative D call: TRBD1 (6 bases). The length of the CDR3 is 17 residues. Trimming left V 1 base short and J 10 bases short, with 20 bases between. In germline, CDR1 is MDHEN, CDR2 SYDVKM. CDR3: CASSLSPGGGAYSPLHF. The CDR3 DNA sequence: TGTGCCAGCAGTTTATCTCCAGGTGGGGGCGCATACTCACCCCTCCACTTT.

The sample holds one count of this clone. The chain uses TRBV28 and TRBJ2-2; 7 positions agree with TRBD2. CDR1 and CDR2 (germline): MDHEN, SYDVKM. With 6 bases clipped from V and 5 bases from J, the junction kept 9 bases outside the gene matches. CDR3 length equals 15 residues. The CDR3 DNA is TGTGCCAGCAGCTCCGCTAGCGGCGGAACCGGGGAGCTGTTTTTT. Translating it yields CASSSASGGTGELFF.

CDR3 bases: TGTGCCAGCTCACCGCCTAATGATGAAAAACTGTTTTTT. Amino acids: CASSPPNDEKLFF. This chain uses TRBV18 with TRBJ1-4; D remains unclear. The CDR3 spans 13 residues. Trimming shortened V by 3 bases and J by 6 bases, and 8 bases separated the two germline ends. Germline values: CDR1 KGHSH, CDR2 LQKENI. The variable domain in full, with the rest retrieved from reference TRBV18 and TRBJ1-4, is NAGVMQNPRHLVRRRGQEARLRCSPMKGHSHVYWYRQLPEEGLKFMVYLQKENIIDESGMPKERFSAEFPKEGPSILRIQQVVRGDSAAYFCASSPPNDEKLFFGSGTQLSVL.

The CDR3 protein is CASSGGRRLNTEAFF. CDR3 DNA sequence: TGTGCCAGCAGCGGTGGGAGAAGATTGAACACTGAAGCTTTCTTT. The chain carries TRBV7-8 and TRBJ1-1; D unresolved. This CDR3 contains 15 residues. Germline CDR1 reads SGHVS; CDR2 reads FQNEAQ. The ends were cut back, 5 bases at V and 0 bases at J, with 13 bases in the middle.

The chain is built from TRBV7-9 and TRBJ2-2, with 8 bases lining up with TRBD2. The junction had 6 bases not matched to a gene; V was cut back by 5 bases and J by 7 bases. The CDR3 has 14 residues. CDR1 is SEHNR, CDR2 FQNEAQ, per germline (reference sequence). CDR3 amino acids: CASSPGGRYGELFF. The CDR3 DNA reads TGTGCCAGCAGCCCGGGAGGGCGCTACGGGGAGCTGTTTTTT.

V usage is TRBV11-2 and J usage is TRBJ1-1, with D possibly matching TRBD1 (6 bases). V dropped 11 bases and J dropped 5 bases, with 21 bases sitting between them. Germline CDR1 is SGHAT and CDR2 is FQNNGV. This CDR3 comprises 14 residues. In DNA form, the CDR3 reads TGTGCCCGAAAAGGGGGGGTCGGGTTGACTGAAGCTTTCTTT. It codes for CARKGGVGLTEAFF.

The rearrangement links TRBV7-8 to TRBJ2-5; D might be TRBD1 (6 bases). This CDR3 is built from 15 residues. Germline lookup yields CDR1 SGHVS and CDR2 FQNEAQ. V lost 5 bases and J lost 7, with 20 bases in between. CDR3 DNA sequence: TGTGCCAGCAGCGACCATCCGGACAGCCATGGGACCCAGTACTTC. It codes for CASSDHPDSHGTQYF.

CDR3 loop: CASSLNLGAEAFF. The CDR3 DNA sequence: TGTGCCAGCAGCTTAAATCTTGGAGCTGAAGCTTTCTTT. The chain is built from TRBV7-2 and TRBJ1-1, with D unresolved. Per germline, CDR1 SGHTA and CDR2 FQGNSA. The CDR3 is made up of 13 amino acids. The V end lost 2 bases, the J end lost 6 bases, and 10 bases lay between the germline ends.

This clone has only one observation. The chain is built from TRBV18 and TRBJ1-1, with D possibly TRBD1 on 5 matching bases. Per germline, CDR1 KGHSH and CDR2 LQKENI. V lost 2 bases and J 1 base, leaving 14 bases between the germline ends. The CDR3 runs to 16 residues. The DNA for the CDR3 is TGTGCCAGCTCACCATCCACAGGTCTTGGGAACACTGAAGCTTTCTTT. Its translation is CASSPSTGLGNTEAFF. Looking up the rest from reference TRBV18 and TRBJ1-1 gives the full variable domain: NAGVMQNPRHLVRRRGQEARLRCSPMKGHSHVYWYRQLPEEGLKFMVYLQKENIIDESGMPKERFSAEFPKEGPSILRIQQVVRGDSAAYFCASSPSTGLGNTEAFFGQGTRLTVV.

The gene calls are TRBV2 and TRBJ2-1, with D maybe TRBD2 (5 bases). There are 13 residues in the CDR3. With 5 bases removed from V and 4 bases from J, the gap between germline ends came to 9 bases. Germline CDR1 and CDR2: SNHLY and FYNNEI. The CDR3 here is CASSQGGYNEQFF. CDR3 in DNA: TGTGCCAGCAGTCAAGGAGGTTACAATGAGCAGTTCTTC.

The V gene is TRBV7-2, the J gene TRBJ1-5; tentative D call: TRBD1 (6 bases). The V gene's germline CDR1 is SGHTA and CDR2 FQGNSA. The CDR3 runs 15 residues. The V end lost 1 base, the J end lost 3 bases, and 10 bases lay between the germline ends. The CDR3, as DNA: TGTGCCAGCAGCTTAGTACAGGGAGTCAATCAGCCCCAGCATTTT. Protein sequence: CASSLVQGVNQPQHF. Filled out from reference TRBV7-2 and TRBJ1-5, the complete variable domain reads GAGVSQSPSNKVTEKGKDVELRCDPISGHTALYWYRQSLGQGLEFLIYFQGNSAPDKSGLPSDRFSAERTGGSVSTLTIQRTQQEDSAVYLCASSLVQGVNQPQHFGDGTRLSIL.

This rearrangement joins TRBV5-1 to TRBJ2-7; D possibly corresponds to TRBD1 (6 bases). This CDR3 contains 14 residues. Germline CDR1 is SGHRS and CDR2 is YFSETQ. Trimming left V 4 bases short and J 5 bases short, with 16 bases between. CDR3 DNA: TGCGCCAGCAGCACCCAGGACAGTTCTCACGAGCAGTACTTC. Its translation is CASSTQDSSHEQYF.

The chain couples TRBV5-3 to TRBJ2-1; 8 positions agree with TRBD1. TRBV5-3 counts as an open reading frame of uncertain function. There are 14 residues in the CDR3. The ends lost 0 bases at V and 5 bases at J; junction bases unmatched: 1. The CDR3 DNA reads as TGTGCCAGAAGCTTGGACAGGGGGGACAATGAGCAGTTCTTC. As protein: CARSLDRGDNEQFF.

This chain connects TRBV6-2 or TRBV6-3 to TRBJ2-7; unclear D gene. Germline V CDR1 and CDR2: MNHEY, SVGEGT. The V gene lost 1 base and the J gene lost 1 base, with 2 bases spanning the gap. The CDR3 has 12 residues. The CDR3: CASSYWSYEQYF. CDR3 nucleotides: TGTGCCAGCAGTTACTGGTCCTACGAGCAGTACTTC.

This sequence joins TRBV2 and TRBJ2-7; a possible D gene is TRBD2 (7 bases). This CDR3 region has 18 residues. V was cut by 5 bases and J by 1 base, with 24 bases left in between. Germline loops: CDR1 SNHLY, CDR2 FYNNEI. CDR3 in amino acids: CASSNPQLGGGHSYEQYF. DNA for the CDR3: TGTGCCAGCAGTAACCCACAGCTCGGCGGGGGCCATTCCTACGAGCAGTACTTC.

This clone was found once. This chain's CDR3 is CASMAGGQETQYF. The CDR3 DNA follows: TGTGCCAGCATGGCAGGGGGCCAAGAGACCCAGTACTTC. The rearrangement links TRBV6-5 to TRBJ2-5, with 7 bases lining up with TRBD1. After removal of 7 bases from V and 1 base from J, the junction contained 3 bases not matched to a gene. This CDR3 comprises 13 residues. Germline CDR1 and CDR2: MNHEY and SVGAGI.

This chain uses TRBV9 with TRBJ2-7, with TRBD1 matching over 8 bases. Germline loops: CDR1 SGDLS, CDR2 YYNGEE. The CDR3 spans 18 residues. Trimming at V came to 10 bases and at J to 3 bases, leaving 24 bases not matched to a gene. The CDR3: CAPPRDRTLGARNYEQYF. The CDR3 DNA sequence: TGTGCCCCCCCAAGGGACAGGACCCTCGGGGCCCGCAACTACGAGCAGTACTTC.

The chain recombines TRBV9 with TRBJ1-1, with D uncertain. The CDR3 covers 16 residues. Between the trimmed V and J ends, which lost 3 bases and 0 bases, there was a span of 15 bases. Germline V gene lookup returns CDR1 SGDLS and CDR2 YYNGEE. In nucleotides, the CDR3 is TGTGCCAGCAGCGCCTTCACTCGTGGTATGAACACTGAAGCTTTCTTT. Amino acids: CASSAFTRGMNTEAFF.

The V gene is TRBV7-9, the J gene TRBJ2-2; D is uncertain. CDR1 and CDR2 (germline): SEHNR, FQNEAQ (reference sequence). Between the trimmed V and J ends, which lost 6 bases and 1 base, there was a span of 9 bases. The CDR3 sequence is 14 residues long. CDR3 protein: CASRWTQNTGELFF. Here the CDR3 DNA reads TGTGCCAGCAGATGGACGCAGAACACCGGGGAGCTGTTTTTT.

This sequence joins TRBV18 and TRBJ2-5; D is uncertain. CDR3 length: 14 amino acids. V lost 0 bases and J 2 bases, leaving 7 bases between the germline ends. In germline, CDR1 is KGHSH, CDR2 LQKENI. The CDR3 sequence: CASSPPRDQETQYF. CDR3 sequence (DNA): TGTGCCAGCTCACCACCTAGAGATCAAGAGACCCAGTACTTC.

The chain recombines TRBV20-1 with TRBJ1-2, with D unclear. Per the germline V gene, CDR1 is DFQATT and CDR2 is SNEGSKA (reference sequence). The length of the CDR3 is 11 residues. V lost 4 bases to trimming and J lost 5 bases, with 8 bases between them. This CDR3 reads CSAMSSYGYTF. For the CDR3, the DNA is TGCAGTGCTATGTCCTCTTATGGCTACACCTTC.

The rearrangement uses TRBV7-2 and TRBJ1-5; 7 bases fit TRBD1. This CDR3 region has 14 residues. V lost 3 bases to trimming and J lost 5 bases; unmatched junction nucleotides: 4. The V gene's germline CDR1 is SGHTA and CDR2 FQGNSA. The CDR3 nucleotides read TGTGCCAGCAGCTTTTATACAGGGGATCAGCCCCAGCATTTT. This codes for CASSFYTGDQPQHF.

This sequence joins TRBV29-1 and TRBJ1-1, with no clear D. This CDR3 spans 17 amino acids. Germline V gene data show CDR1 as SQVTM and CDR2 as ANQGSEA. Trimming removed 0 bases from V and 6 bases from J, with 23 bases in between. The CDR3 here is CSVEDFRTSAGLPEAFF. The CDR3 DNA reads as TGCAGCGTTGAAGACTTTAGGACCTCAGCAGGTCTCCCTGAAGCTTTCTTT.